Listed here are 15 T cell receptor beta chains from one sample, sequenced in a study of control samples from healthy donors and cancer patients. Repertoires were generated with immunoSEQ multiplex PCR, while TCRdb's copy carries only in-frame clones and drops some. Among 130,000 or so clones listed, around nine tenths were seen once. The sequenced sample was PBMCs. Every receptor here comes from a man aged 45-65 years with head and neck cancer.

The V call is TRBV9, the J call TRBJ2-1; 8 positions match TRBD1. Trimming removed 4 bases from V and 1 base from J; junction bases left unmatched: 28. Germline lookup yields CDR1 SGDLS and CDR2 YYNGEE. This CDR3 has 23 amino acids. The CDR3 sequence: CASSSRGPRVQGAGWGSYNEQFF. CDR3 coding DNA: TGTGCCAGCAGCTCCCGAGGCCCCAGGGTTCAGGGGGCCGGATGGGGGTCCTACAATGAGCAGTTCTTC.

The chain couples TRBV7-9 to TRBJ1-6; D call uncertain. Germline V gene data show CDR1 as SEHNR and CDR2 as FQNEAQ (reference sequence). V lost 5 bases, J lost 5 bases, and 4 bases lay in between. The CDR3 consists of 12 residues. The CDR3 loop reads CASSQNNSPLHF. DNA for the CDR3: TGTGCCAGCAGCCAAAATAATTCACCCCTCCACTTT.

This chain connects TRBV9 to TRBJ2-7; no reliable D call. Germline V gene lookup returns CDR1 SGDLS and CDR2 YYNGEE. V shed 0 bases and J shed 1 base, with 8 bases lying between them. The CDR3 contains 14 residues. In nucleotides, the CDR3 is TGTGCCAGCAGCGTAGTGGACGGATCCTACGAGCAGTACTTC. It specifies CASSVVDGSYEQYF.

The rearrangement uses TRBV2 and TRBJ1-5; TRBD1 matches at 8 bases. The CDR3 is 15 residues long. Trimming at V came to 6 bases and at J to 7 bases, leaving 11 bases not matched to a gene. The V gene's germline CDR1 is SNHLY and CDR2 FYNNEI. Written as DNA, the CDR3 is TGTGCCAGCAGCTACCTACAGGGGGGAGGACAGCCCCAGCATTTT. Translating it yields CASSYLQGGGQPQHF.

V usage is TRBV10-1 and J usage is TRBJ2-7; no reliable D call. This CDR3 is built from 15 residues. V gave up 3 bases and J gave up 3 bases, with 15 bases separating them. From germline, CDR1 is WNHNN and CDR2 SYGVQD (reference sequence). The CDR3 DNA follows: TGCGCCAGCAGTGAAGGTTACGGCTCCAACTACGAGCAGTACTTC. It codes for CASSEGYGSNYEQYF.

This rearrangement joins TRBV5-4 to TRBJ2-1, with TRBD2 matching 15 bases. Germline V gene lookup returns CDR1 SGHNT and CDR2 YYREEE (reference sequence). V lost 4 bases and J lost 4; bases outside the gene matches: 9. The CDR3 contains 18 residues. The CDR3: CASSPPGLAGGFYNEQFF. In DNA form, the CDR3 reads TGTGCCAGCAGCCCGCCGGGACTAGCGGGAGGATTTTACAATGAGCAGTTCTTC.

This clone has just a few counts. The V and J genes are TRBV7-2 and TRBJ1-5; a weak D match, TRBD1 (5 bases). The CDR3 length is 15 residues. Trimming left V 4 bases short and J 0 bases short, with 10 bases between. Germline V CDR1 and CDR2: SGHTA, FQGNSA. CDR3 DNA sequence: TGTGCCAGCAGCTGGGGGTTTTATAGCAATCAGCCCCAGCATTTT. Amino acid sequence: CASSWGFYSNQPQHF.

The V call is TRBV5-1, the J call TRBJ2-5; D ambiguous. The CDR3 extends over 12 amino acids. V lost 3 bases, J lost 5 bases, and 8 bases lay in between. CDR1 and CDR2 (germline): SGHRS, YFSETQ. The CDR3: CASSSVQETQYF. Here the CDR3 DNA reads TGCGCCAGCAGCTCAGTACAGGAGACCCAGTACTTC. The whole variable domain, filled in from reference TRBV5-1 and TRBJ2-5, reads KAGVTQTPRYLIKTRGQQVTLSCSPISGHRSVSWYQQTPGQGLQFLFEYFSETQRNKGNFPGRFSGRQFSNSRSEMNVSTLELGDSALYLCASSSVQETQYFGPGTRLLVL.

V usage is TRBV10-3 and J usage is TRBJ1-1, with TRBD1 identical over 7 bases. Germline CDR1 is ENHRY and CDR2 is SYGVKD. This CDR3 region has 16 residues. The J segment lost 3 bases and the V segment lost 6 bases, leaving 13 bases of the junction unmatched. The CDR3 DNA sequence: TGTGCCATCAGGACCCCCCTCTTACAGGGGTACACTGAAGCTTTCTTT. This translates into CAIRTPLLQGYTEAFF.

The CDR3 DNA reads as TGTGCCACCAGTGATTTGGGGGAGCGGGTGCAGTTCTTC. Translating it yields CATSDLGERVQFF. The chain uses TRBV24-1 and TRBJ2-1; D is possibly TRBD2 (6 bases). Germline CDR1 and CDR2: KGHDR and SFDVKD. V was clipped by 0 bases and J by 12 bases, with 11 bases between them. The CDR3 covers 13 residues.

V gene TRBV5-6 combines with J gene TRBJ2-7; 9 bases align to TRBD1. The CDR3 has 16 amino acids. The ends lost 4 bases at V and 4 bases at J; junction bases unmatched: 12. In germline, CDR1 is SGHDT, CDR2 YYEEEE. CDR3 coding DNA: TGTGCCAGCAGCCTCCGTTGGGGGACAGGGAGATACGAGCAGTACTTC. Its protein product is CASSLRWGTGRYEQYF.

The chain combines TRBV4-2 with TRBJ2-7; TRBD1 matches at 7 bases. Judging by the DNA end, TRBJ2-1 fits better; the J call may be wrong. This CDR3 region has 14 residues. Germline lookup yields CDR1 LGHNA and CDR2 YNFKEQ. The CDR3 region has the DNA TGTGCCAGCAGCCAAGACAGGGGGTACAATGAGCAGTTCTTC. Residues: CASSQDRGYNEQFF.

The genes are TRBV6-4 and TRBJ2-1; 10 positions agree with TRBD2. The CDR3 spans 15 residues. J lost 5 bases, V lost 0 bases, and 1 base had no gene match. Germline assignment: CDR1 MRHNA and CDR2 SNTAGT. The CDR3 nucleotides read TGTGCCAGCAGTGACTCGACTAGCGGGCACAATGAGCAGTTCTTC. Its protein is CASSDSTSGHNEQFF.

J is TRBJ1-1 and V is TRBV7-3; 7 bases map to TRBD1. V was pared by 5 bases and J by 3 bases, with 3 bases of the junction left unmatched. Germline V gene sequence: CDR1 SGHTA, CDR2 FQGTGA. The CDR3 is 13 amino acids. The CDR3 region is CASSGDRDTEAFF. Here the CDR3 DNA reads TGTGCCAGCAGCGGCGACAGGGACACTGAAGCTTTCTTT.

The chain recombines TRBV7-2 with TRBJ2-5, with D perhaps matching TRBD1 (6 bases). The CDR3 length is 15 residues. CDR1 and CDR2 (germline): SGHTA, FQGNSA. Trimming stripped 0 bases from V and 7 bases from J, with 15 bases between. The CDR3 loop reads CASSLARALGGTQYF. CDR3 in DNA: TGTGCCAGCAGCTTAGCGCGAGCTTTAGGGGGGACCCAGTACTTC.